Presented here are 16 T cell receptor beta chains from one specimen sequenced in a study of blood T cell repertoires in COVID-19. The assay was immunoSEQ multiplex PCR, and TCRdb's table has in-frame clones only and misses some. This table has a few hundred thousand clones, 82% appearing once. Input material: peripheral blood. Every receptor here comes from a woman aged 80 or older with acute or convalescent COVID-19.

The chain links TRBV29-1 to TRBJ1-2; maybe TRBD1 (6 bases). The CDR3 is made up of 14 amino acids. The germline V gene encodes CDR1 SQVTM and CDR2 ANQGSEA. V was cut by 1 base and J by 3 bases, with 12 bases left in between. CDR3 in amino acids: CSVEVWGRHYGYTF. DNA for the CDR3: TGCAGCGTTGAAGTCTGGGGGCGGCACTATGGCTACACCTTC.

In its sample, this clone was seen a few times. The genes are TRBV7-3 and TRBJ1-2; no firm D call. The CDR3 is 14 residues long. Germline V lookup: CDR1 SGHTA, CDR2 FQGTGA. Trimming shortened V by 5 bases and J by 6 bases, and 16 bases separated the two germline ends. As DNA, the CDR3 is TGTGCCAGCAGCCCATCGACACTTGTTGATGGCTACACCTTC. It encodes CASSPSTLVDGYTF.

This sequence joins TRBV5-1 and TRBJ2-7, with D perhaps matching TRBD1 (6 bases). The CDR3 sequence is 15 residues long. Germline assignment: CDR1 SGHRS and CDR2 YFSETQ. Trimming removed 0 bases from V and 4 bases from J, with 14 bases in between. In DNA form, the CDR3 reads TGCGCCAGCAGCTTGGCTGGGGGACAAGTATACGAGCAGTACTTC. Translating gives CASSLAGGQVYEQYF.

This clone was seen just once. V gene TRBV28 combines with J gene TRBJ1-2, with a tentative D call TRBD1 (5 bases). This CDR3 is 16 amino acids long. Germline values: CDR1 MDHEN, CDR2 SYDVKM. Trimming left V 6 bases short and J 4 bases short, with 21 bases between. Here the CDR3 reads CASSPPREGRTYGYTF. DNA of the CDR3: TGTGCCAGCAGCCCCCCTAGGGAGGGGAGAACCTATGGCTACACCTTC.

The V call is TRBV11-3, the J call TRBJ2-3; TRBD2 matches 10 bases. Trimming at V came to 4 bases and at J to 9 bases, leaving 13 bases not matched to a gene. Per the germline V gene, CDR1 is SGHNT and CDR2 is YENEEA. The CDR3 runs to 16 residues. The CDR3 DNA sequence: TGTGCCAGCAGCTATCATGACGCACTAGCGGGGAGCACGCAGTATTTT. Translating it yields CASSYHDALAGSTQYF. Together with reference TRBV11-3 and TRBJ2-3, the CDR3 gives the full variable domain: EAGVVQSPRYKIIEKKQPVAFWCNPISGHNTLYWYLQNLGQGPELLIRYENEEAVDDSQLPKDRFSAERLKGVDSTLKIQPAELGDSAVYLCASSYHDALAGSTQYFGPGTRLTVL.

CDR3 sequence: CASSLAGDSNTEAFF. CDR3 sequence (DNA): TGCGCCAGCAGCTTGGCAGGTGATTCGAACACTGAAGCTTTCTTT. The chain couples TRBV5-1 to TRBJ1-1; D unresolved. This CDR3 has 15 amino acids. Germline values: CDR1 SGHRS, CDR2 YFSETQ. V was pared by 0 bases and J by 1 base, with 10 bases between.

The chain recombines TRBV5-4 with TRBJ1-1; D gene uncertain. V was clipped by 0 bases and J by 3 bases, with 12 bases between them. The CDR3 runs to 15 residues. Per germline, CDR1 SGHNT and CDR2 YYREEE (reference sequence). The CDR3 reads CASSLAGVVDTEAFF. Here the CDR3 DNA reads TGTGCCAGCAGCTTGGCCGGGGTGGTGGACACTGAAGCTTTCTTT.

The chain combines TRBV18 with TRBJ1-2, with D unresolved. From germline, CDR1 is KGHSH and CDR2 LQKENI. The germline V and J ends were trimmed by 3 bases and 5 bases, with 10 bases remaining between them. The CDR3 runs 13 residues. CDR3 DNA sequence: TGTGCCAGCTCACCGGCAGACTTATATGGCTACACCTTC. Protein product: CASSPADLYGYTF.

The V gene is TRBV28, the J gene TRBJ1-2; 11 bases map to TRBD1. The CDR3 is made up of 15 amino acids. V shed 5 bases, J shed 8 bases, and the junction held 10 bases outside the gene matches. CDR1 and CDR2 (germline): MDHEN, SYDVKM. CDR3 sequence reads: CASSPGTGGFRGYTF. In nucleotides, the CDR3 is TGTGCCAGCAGTCCGGGGACAGGGGGATTCAGGGGCTACACCTTC.

This CDR3 reads CASSAGDSLDTEAFF. In DNA form, the CDR3 reads TGTGCCAGCAGCGCCGGGGACAGTCTGGACACTGAAGCTTTCTTT. The chain is built from TRBV9 and TRBJ1-1; 7 bases align to TRBD1. Germline V gene data show CDR1 as SGDLS and CDR2 as YYNGEE. This CDR3 region has 15 residues. Losses at the gene ends were 3 bases for V and 3 bases for J; bases not matched to a gene: 8.

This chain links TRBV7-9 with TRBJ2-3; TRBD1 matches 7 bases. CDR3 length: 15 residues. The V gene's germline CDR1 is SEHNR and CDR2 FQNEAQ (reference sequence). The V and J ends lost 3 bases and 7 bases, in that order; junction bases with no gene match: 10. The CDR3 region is CASSFTPGGINTQYF. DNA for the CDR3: TGTGCCAGCAGCTTTACGCCAGGGGGAATCAATACGCAGTATTTT. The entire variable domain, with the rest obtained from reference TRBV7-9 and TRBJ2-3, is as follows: DTGVSQNPRHKITKRGQNVTFRCDPISEHNRLYWYRQTLGQGPEFLTYFQNEAQLEKSRLLSDRFSAERPKGSFSTLEIQRTEQGDSAMYLCASSFTPGGINTQYFGPGTRLTVL.

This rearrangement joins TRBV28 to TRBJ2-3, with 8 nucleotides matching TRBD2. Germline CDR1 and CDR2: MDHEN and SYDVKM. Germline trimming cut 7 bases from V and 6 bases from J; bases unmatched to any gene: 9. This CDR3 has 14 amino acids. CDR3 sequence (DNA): TGTGCCAGCACCCGGGGGGGCCCAGGGGATACGCAGTATTTT. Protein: CASTRGGPGDTQYF.

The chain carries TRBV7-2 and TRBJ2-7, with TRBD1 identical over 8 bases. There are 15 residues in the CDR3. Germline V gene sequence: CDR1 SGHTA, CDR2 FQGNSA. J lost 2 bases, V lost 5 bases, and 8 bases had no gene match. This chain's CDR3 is CASSVGQGPTYEQYF. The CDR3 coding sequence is TGTGCCAGCAGCGTCGGACAGGGCCCCACCTACGAGCAGTACTTC.

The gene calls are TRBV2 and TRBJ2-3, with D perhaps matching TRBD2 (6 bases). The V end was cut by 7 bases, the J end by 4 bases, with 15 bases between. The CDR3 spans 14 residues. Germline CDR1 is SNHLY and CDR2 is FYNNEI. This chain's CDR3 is CASIEGGRADTQYF. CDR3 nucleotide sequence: TGTGCCAGCATAGAGGGAGGTCGCGCAGATACGCAGTATTTT.

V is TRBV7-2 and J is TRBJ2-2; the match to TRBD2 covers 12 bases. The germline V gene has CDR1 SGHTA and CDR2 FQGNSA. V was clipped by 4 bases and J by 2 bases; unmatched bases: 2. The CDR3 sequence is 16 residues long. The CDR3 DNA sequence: TGTGCCAGCAGCTGGACTAGCGGGGAAAACACCGGGGAGCTGTTTTTT. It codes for CASSWTSGENTGELFF.

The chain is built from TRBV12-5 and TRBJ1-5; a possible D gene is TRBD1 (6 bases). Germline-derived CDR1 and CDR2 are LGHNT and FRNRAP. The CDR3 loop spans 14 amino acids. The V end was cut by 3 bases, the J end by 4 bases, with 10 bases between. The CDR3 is CASGFGQGNQPQHF. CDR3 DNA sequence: TGTGCTAGTGGTTTCGGGCAGGGGAATCAGCCCCAGCATTTT.